This T cell receptor (beta chain) comes out of a study of blood T cell repertoires in COVID-19. About the study: Donors in the United States, Italy and Spain gave samples during acute or convalescent COVID-19. T cells, B-cell-depleted T cells, or PBMCs supplied cDNA or gDNA.

Per the original data handling: How many nucleated cells were present was estimated from reference gene primer amplification. The protocol was immunoSEQ multiplex PCR, while the TCRdb copy is restricted to in-frame clones and leaves out a portion. V and J calls and clone size are given by that table; D and trimming were obtained from the DNA. Of some 180,000 clones in the sample, about 88% are singletons; the top ten hold 15% to 20%. Seattle cases were enrolled at active infection and followed longitudinally. This CDR3 comprises 16 residues. Germline V CDR1 and CDR2: WNHNN, SYGVQD (reference sequence). V lost 1 base and J lost 2; bases outside the gene matches: 7.

The chain employs TRBV10-1 and TRBJ2-7; 8 nucleotides agree with TRBD1. Sample: peripheral blood. This sequence originates from a man aged 45-65 years with COVID-19, enrolled during active disease. The CDR3 DNA reads TGCGCCAGCAGTGAGTTACTCCCGACAGGGGCCTACGAGCAGTACTTC. Its protein product is CASSELLPTGAYEQYF.